A single sample gave rise to the 5 T cell receptor beta chains below, sequenced in a study of blood T cell repertoires in COVID-19. The protocol was immunoSEQ multiplex PCR, while the TCRdb copy is restricted to in-frame clones and leaves out a portion. The sample has approximately 300,000 clones, roughly 90% seen once. Sequencing used PBMCs or T cells enriched from blood (not recorded which). These TCRs come from a woman in her twenties or thirties who had been exposed to COVID-19.

In this sample, this clone turned up once. The CDR3 spells CAISGGPSTNEKLFF. The CDR3 DNA follows: TGTGCCATCAGTGGGGGCCCCTCAACTAATGAAAAACTGTTTTTT. This chain links TRBV10-3 with TRBJ1-4; D possibly corresponds to TRBD1 (5 bases). V shed 4 bases and J shed 0 bases, with 9 bases lying between them. CDR3 size: 15 residues. The germline V gene has CDR1 ENHRY and CDR2 SYGVKD.

This clone was seen more than once but under ten times. The J gene is TRBJ1-2, the V gene TRBV19; 7 nucleotides agree with TRBD1. Germline CDR1 LNHDA, CDR2 SQIVND (reference sequence). The CDR3 contains 15 residues. Trimming at V came to 5 bases and at J to 7 bases, leaving 13 bases not matched to a gene. The CDR3 DNA is TGTGCCAGTAGTCTCACTACAGCAGGGGGTGGTGGCTACACCTTC. Residues: CASSLTTAGGGGYTF. The full variable domain, its missing parts supplied by reference TRBV19 and TRBJ1-2, is DGGITQSPKYLFRKEGQNVTLSCEQNLNHDAMYWYRQDPGQGLRLIYYSQIVNDFQKGDIAEGYSVSREKKESFPLTVTSAQKNPTAFYLCASSLTTAGGGGYTFGSGTRLTVV.

The chain links TRBV7-7 to TRBJ1-4, with 9 bases fitting TRBD1. The CDR3 is 15 residues long. Germline V gene sequence: CDR1 SSHAT, CDR2 FNYEAQ (reference sequence). V gave up 3 bases and J gave up 7 bases; unmatched junction bases: 6. The CDR3 loop reads CASSFSQGAGEKLFF. DNA for the CDR3: TGTGCCAGCAGCTTCTCACAGGGGGCGGGTGAAAAACTGTTTTTT.

As regards this clone: The same CDR3 arises from other DNA sequences in this sample as well. The DNA of the CDR3 is TGCGCCAGCAGCTTGGGACAGTCAAACTATGGCTACACCTTC. Translating gives CASSLGQSNYGYTF. The chain uses TRBV5-1 and TRBJ1-2; TRBD1 is a possible D gene (5 bases). V lost 0 bases, J lost 2 bases, and 8 bases lay in between. There are 14 residues in the CDR3. The germline V gene has CDR1 SGHRS and CDR2 YFSETQ.

The chain combines TRBV6-5 with TRBJ2-1; 8 nucleotides line up with TRBD1. CDR1 and CDR2 from the germline V gene are MNHEY and SVGAGI. The CDR3 loop spans 16 amino acids. V gave up 2 bases and J gave up 3 bases; unmatched junction bases: 6. This CDR3 is CASSYQGQALYNEQFF. CDR3 in DNA: TGTGCCAGCAGTTACCAGGGACAGGCCCTCTACAATGAGCAGTTCTTC.